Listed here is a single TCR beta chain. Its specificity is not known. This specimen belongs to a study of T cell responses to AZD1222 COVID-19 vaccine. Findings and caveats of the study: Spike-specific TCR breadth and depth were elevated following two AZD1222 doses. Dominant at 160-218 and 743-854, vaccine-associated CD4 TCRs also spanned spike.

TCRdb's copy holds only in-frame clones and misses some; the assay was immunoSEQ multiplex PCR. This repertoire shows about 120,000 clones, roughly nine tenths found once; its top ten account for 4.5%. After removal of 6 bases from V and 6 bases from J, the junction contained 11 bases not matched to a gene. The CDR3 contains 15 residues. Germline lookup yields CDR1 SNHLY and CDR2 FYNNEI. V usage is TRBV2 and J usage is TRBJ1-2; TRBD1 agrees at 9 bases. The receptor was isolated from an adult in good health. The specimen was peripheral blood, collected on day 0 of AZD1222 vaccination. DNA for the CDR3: TGTGCCAGCAGGCAGCCGGGACAGGGATTTGATGGCTACACCTTC. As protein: CASRQPGQGFDGYTF.